This passage covers 13 T cell receptor beta chains from one sample sequenced in a study of breast tumors, draining lymph nodes, adjacent tissues. From the multiplex PCR reads, TCRdb called clonotypes with MiXCR, one entry per CDR3 protein. The repertoire includes tens of thousands of distinct CDR3 sequences, about 38% of them detected once, and 24% sits in the top ten. Input material: breast tumor tissue. These receptors were taken from a female donor with breast cancer. Some clones in this sample may be carry-over from other donors' samples.

This clonotype was picked up many times. This sequence joins TRBV4-3 and TRBJ2-7; no firm D call. This CDR3 comprises 15 residues. Trimming cost V 1 base and J 6 bases, with 16 bases left between them. CDR1 is LGHNA, CDR2 YSLEER, per germline. CDR3 DNA sequence: TGCGCCAGCAGCCAAGGTAGAGCGTTGACGGGCGAGCAGTACTTC. As protein: CASSQGRALTGEQYF.

The chain combines TRBV4-2 with TRBJ2-1; TRBD1 aligns across 7 bases. V was pared by 5 bases and J by 0 bases, with 10 bases of the junction left unmatched. CDR3 length: 17 amino acids. Germline V lookup: CDR1 LGHNA, CDR2 YNFKEQ. CDR3 nucleotide sequence: TGTGCCAGCAGCAAGATTGGACGGGACAGCTCCTACAATGAGCAGTTCTTC. Amino acids: CASSKIGRDSSYNEQFF.

This chain connects TRBV6-5 to TRBJ2-2, with D possibly being TRBD2 (6 bases). CDR3 size: 13 residues. Germline loops: CDR1 MNHEY, CDR2 SVGAGI. V was pared by 5 bases and J by 6 bases, with 10 bases between. In nucleotides, the CDR3 is TGTGCCAGCAGTCGCACTAGCTCCGGGGAGCTGTTTTTT. It specifies CASSRTSSGELFF.

The chain carries TRBV24-1 and TRBJ2-3, with TRBD2 identical over 9 bases. CDR1 is KGHDR and CDR2 is SFDVKD in the germline V gene. This CDR3 is built from 14 residues. With V trimmed by 9 bases and J by 6 bases, 9 bases remained unmatched. The CDR3 sequence: CATQLGGRVDTQYF. The CDR3 coding sequence is TGTGCCACCCAACTGGGCGGGAGGGTTGATACGCAGTATTTT.

Relative to its sample, this clonotype is medium-sized. The rearrangement joins TRBV10-1 to TRBJ2-3; D might be TRBD1 (5 bases). Looked up from germline, CDR1 is WNHNN and CDR2 is SYGVQD (reference sequence). Trimming shortened V by 9 bases and J by 4 bases, and 8 bases separated the two germline ends. The CDR3 is 11 amino acids. The CDR3 reads CARIGADTQYF. The DNA of the CDR3 is TGCGCCAGGATAGGGGCAGATACGCAGTATTTT.

The chain uses TRBV12-3 or TRBV12-4 and TRBJ2-1; D possibly matches TRBD1 or TRBD2 (6 bases each). Deletions cut 3 bases from V and 5 bases from J, with 8 bases between. The CDR3 runs 13 residues. This chain's CDR3 is CASSFGGHNEQFF. CDR3 sequence (DNA): TGTGCCAGCAGTTTCGGGGGCCACAATGAGCAGTTCTTC.

This clonotype occurred a few times. The chain uses TRBV7-2 and TRBJ2-7; 13 nucleotides align to TRBD2. From germline, CDR1 is SGHTA and CDR2 FQGNSA. Trimming removed 5 bases from V and 4 bases from J; junction bases left unmatched: 11. The CDR3 extends over 17 amino acids. The CDR3 DNA reads TGTGCCAGCAGCAAAACTAGCGGGGGGGCAACCGGGTACGAGCAGTACTTC. Translation gives CASSKTSGGATGYEQYF.

This clonotype showed up many times. V usage is TRBV5-4 and J usage is TRBJ1-4; 8 nucleotides agree with TRBD1. CDR3 length equals 16 residues. CDR1 and CDR2 (germline): SGHNT, YYREEE (reference sequence). The V and J ends lost 4 bases and 0 bases, in that order; junction bases with no gene match: 5. CDR3 sequence: CASSNGQGATNEKLFF. The CDR3 DNA sequence: TGTGCCAGCAGCAATGGACAGGGTGCAACTAATGAAAAACTGTTTTTT.

This clonotype came up many times. J is TRBJ2-7 and V is TRBV3-1, with unresolved D. This CDR3 comprises 11 residues. Germline CDR1 reads LGHDT; CDR2 reads YNNKEL (reference sequence). V lost 5 bases to trimming and J lost 3 bases, with 5 bases between them. In DNA, the CDR3 is TGTGCCAGCAGCGCAAGCTACGAGCAGTACTTC. This gives the protein CASSASYEQYF.

This chain uses TRBV3-1 with TRBJ2-2; D is tentatively TRBD1 or TRBD2 (5 bases each). Trimming cost V 3 bases and J 7 bases, with 15 bases left between them. The V gene's germline CDR1 is LGHDT and CDR2 YNNKEL (reference sequence). This CDR3 is built from 15 residues. The DNA of the CDR3 is TGTGCCAGCAGCCATCGCCGAGGGGCGAACGGGGAGCTGTTTTTT. This sequence encodes CASSHRRGANGELFF.

Ten or more counts support this clonotype. The V gene is TRBV12-3 or TRBV12-4, the J gene TRBJ2-5, with 7 bases aligning to TRBD2. The V gene end was trimmed by 5 bases and the J gene end by 2 bases; junction bases not matched to a gene: 8. CDR3 size: 15 residues. The CDR3 spells CASSGGRDGQETQYF. The CDR3 nucleotides are TGTGCCAGCAGTGGGGGGAGGGATGGTCAAGAGACCCAGTACTTC.

The CDR3 DNA reads TGCAGCCTACGATGGGACTCCTACGAGCAGTACTTC. As protein: CSLRWDSYEQYF. The gene calls are TRBV29-1 and TRBJ2-7; D not certain. The length of the CDR3 is 12 residues. Germline lookup yields CDR1 SQVTM and CDR2 ANQGSEA. Between the trimmed V and J ends, which lost 8 bases and 0 bases, there was a span of 11 bases.

CDR3 nucleotides: TGTGCCAGCAGCCCTATAGCGGCTAGCACAGATACGCAGTATTTT. Its translation: CASSPIAASTDTQYF. The chain combines TRBV9 with TRBJ2-3, with a weak D call TRBD2 (6 bases). The germline V gene has CDR1 SGDLS and CDR2 YYNGEE. Trimming cost V 4 bases and J 0 bases, with 12 bases left between them. This CDR3 is 15 amino acids long. Looking up the rest from reference TRBV9 and TRBJ2-3 gives the full variable domain: DSGVTQTPKHLITATGQRVTLRCSPRSGDLSVYWYQQSLDQGLQFLIQYYNGEERAKGNILERFSAQQFPDLHSELNLSSLELGDSALYFCASSPIAASTDTQYFGPGTRLTVL.